The present entry profiles one T cell receptor beta chain with its context. Antigen specificity is unknown. There are 15 residues in the CDR3. V was pared by 7 bases and J by 5 bases, with 16 bases between. CDR1 SGHNT and CDR2 YYREEE come from the germline V gene (reference sequence). These data are taken from a study of cytomegalovirus exposure and HLA in healthy donors. Study-wide results and caveats: Further analysis was carried out later, and it showed several of the most significant clusters appearing linked to common viral pathogens. Trimming of TCR beta V- and J-genes showed a link, identified in a later analysis, to a missense DCLRE1C variant. Later work associated around 18,000 TCR beta sequences with HLA alleles at 0.05 false discovery rate. Versus the roughly 700-donor mean, an Asian-associated ancestry cluster reportedly showed fewer N-insertions in a later analysis.

The PCR had 60 Vbeta and 13 Jbeta primers. Generated by immunoSEQ multiplex PCR, the TCRdb table keeps only in-frame clones and is missing some. The sample contains 90,000 to 150,000 clones, about three quarters of which appear only once. The sequenced sample was PBMCs. The chain combines TRBV5-4 with TRBJ1-6, with D perhaps TRBD1 (5 bases). This sequence was found in a woman in her thirties in good health and CMV-seropositive. The CDR3 spells CASGEIDRNNSPLHF. The CDR3 DNA follows: TGTGCCAGCGGGGAAATTGACAGAAATAATTCACCCCTCCACTTT. The full variable domain, its missing parts supplied by reference TRBV5-4 and TRBJ1-6, is ETGVTQSPTHLIKTRGQQVTLRCSSQSGHNTVSWYQQALGQGPQFIFQYYREEENGRGNFPPRFSGLQFPNYSSELNVNALELDDSALYLCASGEIDRNNSPLHFGNGTRLTVT.